One and the same sample provided the 13 T cell receptor beta chains below, sequenced in a study of blood T cells in healthy people across ages (dated by TCRdb to 2014 to 2015). The library was produced with 5' RACE. The run used an Illumina HiSeq 2500. A second about 7 to 11 cycle PCR used a sample-barcoded 5' primer and a J-beta primer mix. The public reads were quality trimmed at Q25 with fastp and then assembled into clones with MiXCR by TCRdb, keeping productive beta chains. Every CDR3 protein is listed once, alongside the most common genes and DNA of its rows. Here the sample has roughly 1,500,000 distinct CDR3 sequences; 30% to 40% occur a single time. The biggest ten clones account for around 11% of the sample. Sequenced sample: blood. Every receptor here comes from a woman in her 30s in good health.

CDR3 sequence (DNA): TGCAGTGCAATGTCAGATGGAACGGGGCTACTAGACACCAATACGCAGTATTTT. This gives the protein CSAMSDGTGLLDTNTQYF. V is TRBV20-1 and J is TRBJ2-3; TRBD1 or TRBD2 may be the D gene (5 bases each). Germline-derived CDR1 and CDR2 are DFQATT and SNEGSKA (reference sequence). CDR3 length equals 18 residues. V lost 6 bases and J lost 7, with 32 bases in between.

This rearrangement joins TRBV7-9 to TRBJ2-5; TRBD1 aligns across 7 bases. The germline gives CDR1 SEHNR, CDR2 FQNEAQ (reference sequence). This CDR3 spans 16 amino acids. V lost 6 bases, J lost 4 bases, and 14 bases stayed unmatched. CDR3 nucleotide sequence: TGTGCCAGCAGATCCGGCAGCCACAGGGGAAGAGAGACCCAGTACTTC. Translation: CASRSGSHRGRETQYF.

This clonotype has more than one count but fewer than ten. This chain connects TRBV7-9 to TRBJ1-1; D perhaps matches TRBD1 (5 bases). Per germline, CDR1 SEHNR and CDR2 FQNEAQ (reference sequence). The CDR3 is 13 amino acids. The V end lost 0 bases, the J end lost 11 bases, and 13 bases lay between the germline ends. The CDR3 reads CASSLAQGGYAFF. CDR3 in DNA: TGTGCCAGCAGCTTAGCGCAGGGAGGTTACGCTTTCTTT.

The chain couples TRBV6-6 to TRBJ2-7, with D possibly being TRBD1 (5 bases). Trimming left V 5 bases short and J 4 bases short, with 12 bases between. The length of the CDR3 is 13 residues. Germline CDR1 is MNHNY and CDR2 is SVGAGI (reference sequence). This CDR3 is CASSTTDRYEQYF. DNA of the CDR3: TGTGCCAGCAGTACAACTGACAGATACGAGCAGTACTTC.

This clonotype has a handful of counts. The chain employs TRBV4-1 and TRBJ1-1; D is ambiguous. The CDR3 is 15 residues long. The germline V and J ends were trimmed by 0 bases and 1 base, with 9 bases remaining between them. The V gene's germline CDR1 is MGHRA and CDR2 YSYEKL. The CDR3 DNA is TGCGCCAGCAGCCAAGATAGTTCCCGGAACACTGAAGCTTTCTTT. Amino acids: CASSQDSSRNTEAFF.

This clonotype was observed a few times. This sequence joins TRBV19 and TRBJ2-1, with 7 bases identical to TRBD2. V was clipped by 10 bases and J by 10 bases; unmatched bases: 13. CDR3 length equals 13 residues. Germline V gene lookup returns CDR1 LNHDA and CDR2 SQIVND (reference sequence). CDR3 residues: CATEVRDYPEQFF. In DNA, the CDR3 is TGTGCCACGGAGGTCCGGGACTACCCAGAGCAGTTCTTC.

This clonotype showed up just a few times. The V and J genes are TRBV15 and TRBJ2-1, with D tentatively TRBD2 (6 bases). The CDR3 loop spans 15 amino acids. Trimming shortened V by 3 bases and J by 7 bases, and 16 bases separated the two germline ends. Germline V gene sequence: CDR1 LNHNV, CDR2 YYDKDF (reference sequence). Here the CDR3 reads CATSRGGGSGNEQFF. CDR3 in DNA: TGTGCCACCAGCAGGGGTGGGGGGTCAGGGAATGAGCAGTTCTTC.

The J gene is TRBJ2-7, the V gene TRBV20-1; 7 nucleotides agree with TRBD1. After removal of 5 bases from V and 1 base from J, the junction contained 11 bases not matched to a gene. Germline V gene sequence: CDR1 DFQATT, CDR2 SNEGSKA (reference sequence). The length of the CDR3 is 15 residues. The DNA for the CDR3 is TGCAGTGCTGAGGGGGCCGGGACAATTTCCTACGAGCAGTACTTC. Its protein is CSAEGAGTISYEQYF.

This clonotype has a handful of counts. This chain's CDR3 is CASSYGRSEKLFF. The CDR3 region has the DNA TGTGCCAGCAGTTACGGCCGGAGCGAAAAACTGTTTTTT. The chain uses TRBV6-2 or TRBV6-3 and TRBJ1-4; D unresolved. CDR3 length: 13 residues. Between the trimmed V and J ends, which lost 2 bases and 8 bases, there was a span of 9 bases. From germline, CDR1 is MNHEY and CDR2 SVGEGT.

J is TRBJ2-4 and V is TRBV20-1, with D possibly TRBD2 on 5 matching bases. Germline loops: CDR1 DFQATT, CDR2 SNEGSKA (reference sequence). Trimming removed 6 bases from V and 0 bases from J, with 18 bases in between. This CDR3 spans 16 amino acids. CDR3 DNA sequence: TGCAGTGCAACCCCGGGATCCGCGCTAGCCAAAAACATTCAGTACTTC. Residues: CSATPGSALAKNIQYF.

The rearrangement links TRBV7-2 to TRBJ2-7; D remains ambiguous. V lost 2 bases and J lost 4, with 18 bases in between. Germline V gene data show CDR1 as SGHTA and CDR2 as FQGNSA. The CDR3 is made up of 16 amino acids. The CDR3 nucleotides are TGTGCCAGCAGCTTATCGGCGCTCCCCCAAGAATACGAGCAGTACTTC. Its translation: CASSLSALPQEYEQYF.

This chain links TRBV6-1 with TRBJ2-1; TRBD2 matches 7 bases. The V segment lost 6 bases and the J segment 5 bases; nucleotides outside the gene matches: 13. The length of the CDR3 is 16 residues. Germline CDR1 is MNHNS and CDR2 is SASEGT. The CDR3 coding sequence is TGTGCCAGCAGGGGGCTGGGGGGAGGGGAGCACAATGAGCAGTTCTTC. Translating it yields CASRGLGGGEHNEQFF.

This clonotype was counted only a few times. J is TRBJ2-7 and V is TRBV2; 8 bases are a match to TRBD2. CDR3 length equals 15 residues. CDR1 and CDR2 from the germline V gene are SNHLY and FYNNEI. The V segment lost 7 bases and the J segment 4 bases; nucleotides outside the gene matches: 12. Here the CDR3 DNA reads TGTGCCAGCACCCCGGAAGCGGGGGACCTTTACGAGCAGTACTTC. Protein: CASTPEAGDLYEQYF.